A selection of T cell receptor beta chains follows, all from one sample in a study of T cells after posttransplantation cyclophosphamide. Generated by immunoSEQ multiplex PCR, the TCRdb table keeps only in-frame clones and is missing some. The repertoire consists of about 3,400 clones, with 84% occurring once and the leading ten covering less than 25%. The sample was CD8+ T cells sorted from bone marrow. The receptor source for this set is a woman aged 60-70 years in good health, CMV-negative, and a related stem cell transplant donor. Both conserved end residues are part of each CDR3. Fields, in order: D gene, J gene, clone size, V gene, CDR3 protein, CDR3 DNA. A D gene is named only where the DNA matches it firmly. The size entry is marked missing in some rows and otherwise reads once, few, many or a size class.

>NA|TRBJ1-5|NA|TRBV7-9
CASSPTGPGNQPQHF
TGTGCCAGCAGCCCCACCGGTCCAGGGAATCAGCCCCAGCATTTT
>TRBD2|TRBJ2-3|NA|TRBV2
CASMAREGFADTQYF
TGTGCCAGCATGGCAAGGGAGGGTTTCGCAGATACGCAGTATTTT
>NA|TRBJ2-1|once|TRBV9
CASAGGEQFF
TGTGCCAGTGCCGGCGGTGAGCAGTTCTTC
>TRBD1|TRBJ2-7|NA|TRBV13
CASSLKSGQGFYEQYF
TGTGCCAGCAGCTTGAAATCTGGACAGGGATTCTACGAGCAGTACTTC
>NA|TRBJ2-5|NA|TRBV5-5
CASSFRQVQETQYF
TGTGCCAGCAGCTTTCGACAGGTTCAAGAGACCCAGTACTTC
>TRBD2|TRBJ2-7|once|TRBV7-2
CASSSRTSGTYYEQYF
TGTGCCAGCAGCTCCCGGACTAGCGGGACTTATTACGAGCAGTACTTC
>TRBD1|TRBJ2-7|NA|TRBV6-6
CASSYNRGNEQYF
TGTGCCAGCAGTTACAACAGGGGCAACGAGCAGTACTTC
>NA|TRBJ2-3|NA|TRBV7-4
CASSLGRGTDTQYF
TGTGCCAGCAGCTTAGGGCGGGGCACAGATACGCAGTATTTT
>NA|TRBJ2-7|NA|TRBV27
CASRAPPGEQYF
TGTGCCAGCAGGGCCCCCCCGGGGGAGCAGTACTTC
>NA|TRBJ1-5|NA|TRBV28
CATSRGFNQPQHF
TGTGCCACCTCTCGGGGTTTCAATCAGCCCCAGCATTTT
>NA|TRBJ1-1|NA|TRBV30
CAWSYRETTEAFF
TGTGCCTGGAGTTACAGGGAGACCACTGAAGCTTTCTTT
>TRBD1|TRBJ2-7|NA|TRBV28
CASSFLGTGPYEQYF
TGTGCCAGCAGTTTCTTAGGGACAGGGCCCTACGAGCAGTACTTC
>TRBD1|TRBJ1-5|NA|TRBV6-5
CASSFGTGGINQPQHF
TGTGCCAGCAGTTTCGGGACAGGGGGCATAAATCAGCCCCAGCATTTT
>TRBD2|TRBJ2-1|NA|TRBV4-3
CASSRLSGRGDNEQFF
TGCGCCAGCAGCCGCCTTAGCGGGAGGGGTGACAATGAGCAGTTCTTC
>NA|TRBJ2-7|NA|TRBV6-1
CASIGTGLFEQYF
TGTGCCAGCATCGGAACGGGATTGTTCGAGCAGTACTTC
>NA|TRBJ1-2|NA|TRBV9
CASSVSASNYGYTF
TGTGCCAGCAGCGTATCCGCCAGTAACTATGGCTACACCTTC
>TRBD2|TRBJ2-2|NA|TRBV30
CAWAGLAGVTGELFF
TGTGCCTGGGCTGGACTAGCCGGGGTCACCGGGGAGCTGTTTTTT
>TRBD1|TRBJ1-2|NA|TRBV7-9
CASSLDRAHGYTF
TGTGCCAGCAGCTTGGACAGGGCGCATGGCTACACCTTC
>NA|TRBJ2-3|NA|TRBV29-1
CSVGQGAGEYF
NA
>NA|TRBJ1-5|NA|TRBV7-9
CASSQEAGVYQPQHF
TGCGCCAGCAGCCAAGAGGCAGGGGTCTATCAGCCCCAGCATTTT
>NA|TRBJ2-7|few|TRBV7-3
CASSHPRADYANEQYF
TGTGCCAGCAGCCACCCCCGCGCCGACTACGCCAACGAGCAGTACTTC
>NA|TRBJ2-7|few|TRBV2
CASHRALSSYEQYF
TGTGCCAGCCACCGAGCACTGAGCTCCTACGAGCAGTACTTC
>NA|TRBJ2-7|NA|TRBV27
CASSPHPWDTSYEQYF
TGTGCCAGCAGTCCTCATCCTTGGGACACCTCCTACGAGCAGTACTTC
>TRBD1|TRBJ2-1|NA|TRBV29-1
CSVERDRAYYNEQFF
TGCAGCGTTGAACGGGACAGGGCGTATTACAATGAGCAGTTCTTC
>NA|TRBJ2-3|once|TRBV7-9
CASSLVARGDTQYF
TGTGCCAGCAGCTTGGTAGCACGGGGAGATACGCAGTATTTT
>NA|TRBJ2-5|NA|TRBV4-1
CASSQGPPETQYF
TGCGCCAGCAGCCAAGGTCCCCCGGAGACCCAGTACTTC
>TRBD2|TRBJ2-1|NA|TRBV19
CASSLTSGVYNEQFF
TGTGCCAGTAGTCTGACTAGCGGGGTATACAATGAGCAGTTCTTC
>TRBD1|TRBJ1-2|NA|TRBV5-4
CASSLVGQGTLWLSGYTF
TGTGCCAGCAGCTTGGTGGGACAGGGGACACTATGGCTGAGCGGCTACACCTTC
>NA|TRBJ2-1|NA|TRBV7-6
CASSYREGDRGIGVEQFF
TGTGCCAGCAGTTACCGTGAAGGGGATAGAGGTATTGGCGTCGAGCAGTTCTTC
>NA|TRBJ1-1|few|TRBV27
CASSLYKGDLNTEAFF
TGTGCCAGCAGTTTATATAAGGGAGATCTGAACACTGAAGCTTTCTTT
>NA|TRBJ2-5|NA|TRBV6-5
CASKERAYQETQYF
TGTGCCAGCAAAGAGCGGGCCTACCAAGAGACCCAGTACTTC
>NA|TRBJ1-5|few|TRBV2
CASTWGGSNQPQHF
TGTGCCAGCACCTGGGGCGGTAGCAATCAGCCCCAGCATTTT
>NA|TRBJ1-1|NA|TRBV5-5
CASSLDVRVNTEAFF
TGTGCCAGCAGCTTGGATGTTCGGGTGAACACTGAAGCTTTCTTT
>TRBD2|TRBJ2-7|NA|TRBV13
CASSLGLAGGYEQYF
TGTGCCAGCAGCTTGGGACTAGCGGGAGGCTACGAGCAGTACTTC
>NA|TRBJ1-5|NA|TRBV27
CASSRETGQPQHF
TGTGCCAGCAGTCGCGAGACAGGCCAGCCCCAGCATTTT
>NA|TRBJ1-6|NA|TRBV4-1
CASSHTRGTNSPLHF
TGCGCCAGCAGCCATACCAGGGGAACGAATTCACCCCTCCACTTT
>NA|TRBJ2-1|once|TRBV4-3
CASSQIAGQGRNEQFF
TGCGCCAGCAGCCAGATAGCGGGACAGGGTAGAAATGAGCAGTTCTTC
>TRBD2|TRBJ2-1|NA|TRBV7-6
CASSFTSGDGYNEQFF
TGTGCCAGCAGCTTCACTAGCGGAGACGGCTACAATGAGCAGTTCTTC
>TRBD1|TRBJ2-3|NA|TRBV5-5
CASSLGDRGADTQYF
TGTGCCAGCAGCCTCGGAGACAGGGGAGCAGATACGCAGTATTTT
>NA|TRBJ1-6|NA|TRBV9
CASSMYGEGNSPLHF
TGTGCCAGCAGCATGTACGGGGAAGGGAATTCACCCCTCCACTTT
>TRBD2|TRBJ2-1|NA|TRBV4-2
CASGVIAGGYNEQFF
TGTGCCAGCGGGGTGATAGCGGGAGGCTACAATGAGCAGTTCTTC
>NA|TRBJ2-2|NA|TRBV29-1
CSVLTGNTGELFF
TGCAGCGTCCTGACAGGGAACACCGGGGAGCTGTTTTTT
>NA|TRBJ1-1|NA|TRBV21-1
CASSKVGWDDGDMNTEAFF
TGTGCCAGCAGCAAAGTGGGCTGGGACGACGGGGACATGAACACTGAAGCTTTCTTT
>NA|TRBJ1-2|NA|TRBV5-6
CASSLGSLLGYTF
TGTGCCAGCAGCTTGGGTAGCCTCTTAGGCTACACCTTC
>NA|TRBJ2-5|once|TRBV7-3
CASSSGIQETQYF
TGTGCCAGCAGCTCCGGGATCCAAGAGACCCAGTACTTC
>TRBD1|TRBJ2-3|NA|TRBV6-1
CASSDVPGTATDTQYF
TGTGCCAGCAGTGACGTTCCCGGGACAGCCACAGATACGCAGTATTTT
>TRBD1|TRBJ2-7|NA|TRBV13
CASSFYRGPEQYF
TGTGCCAGCAGCTTTTACAGGGGGCCCGAGCAGTACTTC
>NA|TRBJ1-4|NA|TRBV7-9
CASSLRQTATNEKLFF
TGTGCCAGCAGCCTAAGACAGACCGCAACTAATGAAAAACTGTTTTTT
>NA|TRBJ1-4|NA|TRBV27
CASSSFSGGATNEKLFF
TGTGCCAGCAGTTCGTTCTCGGGGGGTGCAACTAATGAAAAACTGTTTTTT
>TRBD2|TRBJ2-7|NA|TRBV6-6
CASSYLWEGLDEQYF
TGTGCCAGCAGTTATTTGTGGGAGGGCCTCGACGAGCAGTACTTC
>TRBD1|TRBJ1-2|NA|TRBV19
CASSSTGTEIYGYTF
TGTGCCAGTAGTTCGACCGGGACAGAGATCTATGGCTACACCTTC
>TRBD2|TRBJ2-3|once|TRBV9
CASRDPTSGSPDTQYF
TGTGCCAGCAGAGACCCGACTAGCGGGAGTCCAGATACGCAGTATTTT
>TRBD1|TRBJ1-2|NA|TRBV7-6
CASSPRTGVYGYTF
TGTGCCAGCAGCCCCCGGACAGGGGTCTATGGCTACACCTTC
>TRBD1|TRBJ1-6|NA|TRBV6-4
CASSVSRQGDYSPLHF
TGTGCCAGCAGTGTATCCCGACAGGGGGATTATTCACCCCTCCACTTT
>NA|TRBJ1-2|NA|TRBV7-9
CASSAPAGDPGGYTF
TGTGCCAGCAGCGCCCCCGCAGGGGATCCCGGGGGCTACACCTTC
>NA|TRBJ2-3|NA|TRBV27
CASSQMSGRTDTQYF
TGTGCCAGCAGTCAGATGAGTGGGAGGACAGATACGCAGTATTTT
>TRBD1|TRBJ2-7|NA|TRBV7-2
CASRSREGTGAYEQYF
TGTGCCAGCAGATCCAGGGAGGGGACAGGGGCCTACGAGCAGTACTTC
>NA|TRBJ1-2|NA|TRBV28
CASSTLTVPNYGYTF
TGTGCCAGCAGTACCCTTACAGTACCTAACTATGGCTACACCTTC
>NA|TRBJ1-5|NA|TRBV5-6
CASSLWGRGSNQPQHF
TGTGCCAGCAGCTTGTGGGGCAGAGGAAGCAATCAGCCCCAGCATTTT
>NA|TRBJ1-1|NA|TRBV9
CASSAQEHTEAFF
TGTGCCAGCAGCGCACAGGAGCACACTGAAGCCTTCTTT